This note documents a single TCR delta chain sequence. This clone is classified as hyperexpanded (1% or more). It has no known antigen specificity. No much larger clone exists at a distance of one base, and base qualities are not known. Distinct nucleotide sequences in the sample also encode this CDR3. Library preparation employed multiplex PCR. A 32-plex assay with primers for all 8 TRDV and 4 TRDJ genes covering the CDR3 was used to amplify genomic DNA. During 3 cycles of barcoding PCR, a 12-nucleotide UMI was attached, and a second PCR using Illumina adapter primers followed. AMPure XP beads were used to purify the libraries, and library quality was checked on a Fragment Analyzer using the HS NGS Fragment kit. Sequencing was run on an Illumina MiniSeq mid-output kit with around 20% PhiX and 150 cycles of paired-end reads. The paper's data handling went like this. MIGEC version 1.2.9 was used to process the reads, grouping reads by UMI and building error-corrected consensus sequences. Modified VDJtools version 1.2.1 scripts and the tcR R package were used for post-processing. TCRdb called clones anew from the public reads via CATT; matching DNA rows were later pooled. The V and J calls, along with clone size, are taken from TCRdb and not from the paper's own processing. For this sample there are 170 or so delta-chain clones; 25% appear just once. The ten most abundant clones make up under 70% of the sample.

Taken from cysteine to phenylalanine, the CDR3 has 17 residues. The kept DNA is CDR3 alone, 51 bases in frame from the first base. The V end gives up 2 bases and the J end 0 bases, leaving 9 bases in the junction not matched to a gene. For CDR1 and CDR2, the germline V gene lists GEAIGNYY and EKD. This sample was included in a study of DNA immune sequencing with unique molecular identifiers (dated by TCRdb to the early 2020s). Notes on the research overall: Immunomagnetic cell separation was used to enrich gammadelta T cells from buffy coats, and the genomic DNA of the enriched gammadelta T cells was sequenced. Fluorescence-activated cell sorting was used to enrich gammadelta T cells from PBMC of about 11 healthy individuals. To compare enriched and non-enriched samples, 75 to 100 ng of enriched gammadelta T-cell DNA and about 1 ug of non-enriched PBMC DNA were sequenced. An ultrasensitive DNA-based TRD repertoire sequencing method using PCR-introduced unique molecular identifiers was developed and validated in the study. The method was checked using synthetic reference molecules and blood samples from healthy people. All donors were healthy individuals, and approximately 11 of the donors were profiled using sorted gammadelta T cells from peripheral blood. Points the paper makes about the study in general: Among clonotypes in healthy donors, TRDV2 paired with TRDJ1 was identified as the most common TRD rearrangement. TRD repertoire diversity differed among healthy donors, and several donors were highly oligoclonal, with the top 5 clonotypes making up more than half of productive molecules. Novel TRD sequences not targeted by the primers cannot be detected by the primer-based approach.

Source material: gamma-delta T cells from PBMCs. The V and J segments used are TRDV2 and TRDJ1, and 9 junction bases match TRDD3. The TCR sequence derives from a human donor in good health. The CDR3 reads CACDNLLGDQYTDKLIF. The DNA is as follows: TGTGCCTGTGACAATCTACTGGGGGACCAGTACACCGATAAACTCATCTTT.